This T cell receptor (beta chain) was observed in a study of blood T cell repertoires in COVID-19. Study-level background: The United States, Italy and Spain were the sources of the acute and convalescent COVID-19 samples. T cells, B-cell-depleted T cells, or PBMCs supplied cDNA or gDNA.

The assay was immunoSEQ multiplex PCR, and TCRdb's table has in-frame clones only and misses some. This table holds around 300,000 clones, around 85% found once. This CDR3 is 14 amino acids long. The germline CDR1 and CDR2 sequences are PRHDT and FYEKMQ (reference sequence). Trimming removed 5 bases from V and 8 bases from J, with 18 bases in between. The chain has TRBV13 and TRBJ1-2, with TRBD1 as a possible D gene (6 bases). This receptor was identified in a woman aged 70-85 years with acute or convalescent COVID-19. Input material: peripheral blood. The CDR3 protein is CASSPGHTAEGYTF. Written as DNA, the CDR3 is TGTGCCAGCAGCCCGGGACATACCGCGGAGGGCTACACCTTC.